Shown below are 21 T cell receptor beta chains from a single sample sequenced in a study of beta chain features in type 1 diabetes. Study-level points and caveats: Among patients with Type 1 diabetes, TCRB CDR3s were moderately but significantly shorter in every one of the four CD4+ subsets.

Sequencing targeted expressed TCRB transcripts, as all isolated RNA had been reverse transcribed. Sequenced by immunoSEQ multiplex PCR; TCRdb stores in-frame clones only, minus some. The table has 600,000 or so clones, around 12% seen once; the top ten hold around 0.12%. The antigens these receptors bind are not known. Specimen: naive CD4+ T cells from blood. These receptors came from a man aged 30 to 39 with type 1 diabetes.

This clone was detected only a few times. This chain uses TRBV10-3 with TRBJ2-1; D assignment may be TRBD1 or TRBD2 (6 bases each). Looked up from germline, CDR1 is ENHRY and CDR2 is SYGVKD. This CDR3 spans 16 amino acids. Trimming cost V 3 bases and J 8 bases, with 20 bases left between them. CDR3 amino acids: CAISDPTTGAGYEQFF. The CDR3 DNA follows: TGTGCCATCAGTGACCCTACGACGGGGGCCGGTTATGAGCAGTTCTTC.

As to this clone: The identical CDR3 is also encoded by other nucleotide sequences in the sample. V usage is TRBV7-9 and J usage is TRBJ1-6; 7 nucleotides agree with TRBD1. Germline CDR1 is SEHNR and CDR2 is FQNEAQ (reference sequence). The CDR3 runs to 14 residues. V lost 5 bases to trimming and J lost 7 bases; unmatched junction nucleotides: 5. The CDR3 DNA reads as TGTGCCAGCAGCCCTCGACAGGGAAATTCACCCCTCCACTTT. Translating gives CASSPRQGNSPLHF.

This clone was seen more than once but under ten times. The chain carries TRBV29-1 and TRBJ2-3, with a weak D call TRBD1 (6 bases). V lost 5 bases and J lost 2, with 20 bases in between. The CDR3 covers 16 residues. Germline loops: CDR1 SQVTM, CDR2 ANQGSEA. This CDR3 reads CSVLGGRTAYTDTQYF. The DNA for the CDR3 is TGCAGCGTTCTTGGGGGCCGGACAGCATACACAGATACGCAGTATTTT.

This clone was detected a few times. This sequence joins TRBV7-2 and TRBJ2-7; weak D call: TRBD2 (6 bases). V was shortened by 3 bases and J by 3 bases, with 9 bases between the two germline ends. In germline, CDR1 is SGHTA, CDR2 FQGNSA. The CDR3 is 13 amino acids. The DNA for the CDR3 is TGTGCCAGCAGCTTTGGGACTGGCTACGAGCAGTACTTC. It translates to CASSFGTGYEQYF. The variable domain in full, completed from reference TRBV7-2 and TRBJ2-7, reads GAGVSQSPSNKVTEKGKDVELRCDPISGHTALYWYRQSLGQGLEFLIYFQGNSAPDKSGLPSDRFSAERTGGSVSTLTIQRTQQEDSAVYLCASSFGTGYEQYFGPGTRLTVT.

The sample holds a few counts of this clone. This chain connects TRBV7-3 to TRBJ1-1, with TRBD1 as a possible D gene (6 bases). Trimming took 6 bases from V and 6 from J, leaving 11 bases between them. Germline V gives CDR1 SGHTA, CDR2 FQGTGA. CDR3 length: 12 amino acids. The CDR3 DNA reads as TGTGCCAGCAGTTACAGGGTCGCTGAAGCTTTCTTT. Amino acids: CASSYRVAEAFF. The full variable domain, its missing parts supplied by reference TRBV7-3 and TRBJ1-1, is GAGVSQTPSNKVTEKGKYVELRCDPISGHTALYWYRQSLGQGPEFLIYFQGTGAADDSGLPNDRFFAVRPEGSVSTLKIQRTERGDSAVYLCASSYRVAEAFFGQGTRLTVV.

This clone occurred a few times. J is TRBJ1-2 and V is TRBV30; D possibly corresponds to TRBD1 (6 bases). CDR1 GTSNPN and CDR2 SVGIG come from the germline V gene (reference sequence). The V gene lost 1 base and the J gene lost 8 bases, with 17 bases spanning the gap. The CDR3 extends over 14 amino acids. The CDR3 reads CAWSGRGGGGGYTF. The CDR3 DNA follows: TGTGCCTGGAGTGGTAGGGGAGGGGGAGGAGGCTACACCTTC.

V usage is TRBV30 and J usage is TRBJ2-2; D is uncertain. V gave up 3 bases and J gave up 8 bases, with 19 bases separating them. The CDR3 runs 15 residues. Germline CDR1 and CDR2: GTSNPN and SVGIG (reference sequence). CDR3 loop: CAWRVLMTRRGELFF. CDR3 nucleotides: TGTGCCTGGAGGGTACTAATGACCCGGAGAGGGGAGCTGTTTTTT.

Only a few counts were recorded for this clone. This chain connects TRBV4-1 to TRBJ2-1, with 11 positions matching TRBD1. The CDR3 length is 14 residues. Germline V lookup: CDR1 MGHRA, CDR2 YSYEKL. V gave up 6 bases and J gave up 8 bases; unmatched junction bases: 6. The DNA for the CDR3 is TGCGCCAGCAGGCTGGGACAGGGGGTTGATGAGCAGTTCTTC. It encodes CASRLGQGVDEQFF.

There are a few counts of this clone. In DNA form, the CDR3 reads TGTGCCAGCAGTCTCGGGCCTGACACCGGGGAGCTGTTTTTT. It is translated as CASSLGPDTGELFF. The genes are TRBV6-1 and TRBJ2-2; D remains unclear. Germline V gene data show CDR1 as MNHNS and CDR2 as SASEGT. The CDR3 length is 14 residues. Trimming pared 5 bases from V and 3 bases from J, leaving 10 bases between.

The chain recombines TRBV6-5 with TRBJ1-2; D perhaps matches TRBD1 (5 bases). CDR3 length equals 13 residues. From germline, CDR1 is MNHEY and CDR2 SVGAGI. V shed 6 bases and J shed 4 bases, with 12 bases lying between them. The DNA for the CDR3 is TGTGCCAGCAGCCTGAGGGGATCCTATGGCTACACCTTC. Amino acids: CASSLRGSYGYTF.

The chain recombines TRBV19 with TRBJ2-2; 7 bases are a match to TRBD1. V was pared by 6 bases and J by 7 bases, with 8 bases of the junction left unmatched. The length of the CDR3 is 14 residues. Germline CDR1 and CDR2: LNHDA and SQIVND (reference sequence). As DNA, the CDR3 is TGTGCCAGTAGCAAAGGGGGCGGCGGCGGGGAGCTGTTTTTT. Translated, it gives CASSKGGGGGELFF.

The chain links TRBV11-3 to TRBJ2-7; D is perhaps TRBD1 or TRBD2 (6 bases each). Trimming cost V 7 bases and J 6 bases, with 19 bases left between them. The length of the CDR3 is 14 residues. The germline V gene has CDR1 SGHNT and CDR2 YENEEA. The CDR3: CASKRGGGGGEQYF. The CDR3 coding sequence is TGTGCCAGCAAAAGAGGGGGAGGAGGCGGCGAGCAGTACTTC.

This clone was observed a few times. The chain has TRBV10-3 and TRBJ2-7; 9 bases match TRBD2. The CDR3 totals 16 residues. Per the germline V gene, CDR1 is ENHRY and CDR2 is SYGVKD. V lost 3 bases to trimming and J lost 1 base; unmatched junction nucleotides: 7. DNA for the CDR3: TGTGCCATCAGTGATTTAGCGGGGGCCAATTCCTACGAGCAGTACTTC. Translating it yields CAISDLAGANSYEQYF.

This chain uses TRBV2 with TRBJ2-1; D not resolved. With 5 bases removed from V and 15 bases from J, the gap between germline ends came to 17 bases. Germline V CDR1 and CDR2: SNHLY, FYNNEI. The CDR3 contains 12 residues. The CDR3, as DNA: TGTGCCAGCAGTACGACACTTCAGGCTCTGTTCTTC. Amino acids: CASSTTLQALFF.

In this sample, this clone turned up a few times. V gene TRBV6-5 combines with J gene TRBJ1-4; 7 nucleotides line up with TRBD1. After removal of 0 bases from V and 8 bases from J, the junction contained 6 bases not matched to a gene. This CDR3 region has 15 residues. Germline V gene sequence: CDR1 MNHEY, CDR2 SVGAGI. CDR3 sequence: CASSYSGTVLEKLFF. In DNA form, the CDR3 reads TGTGCCAGCAGTTACTCCGGGACAGTTTTGGAAAAACTGTTTTTT.

This clone has more than one count but fewer than ten. The gene calls are TRBV28 and TRBJ2-1; D possibly uses TRBD1 or TRBD2 (5 bases each). Trimming took off 1 base at V and 2 bases at J, with 6 bases between the two ends. The CDR3 length is 14 residues. Germline CDR1 MDHEN, CDR2 SYDVKM. Here the CDR3 DNA reads TGTGCCAGCAGTTTATCGGGGCCCTACAATGAGCAGTTCTTC. It translates to CASSLSGPYNEQFF. Using reference TRBV28 and TRBJ2-1 for the parts outside the CDR3, the full variable domain is DVKVTQSSRYLVKRTGEKVFLECVQDMDHENMFWYRQDPGLGLRLIYFSYDVKMKEKGDIPEGYSVSREKKERFSLILESASTNQTSMYLCASSLSGPYNEQFFGPGTRLTVL.

This clone has a handful of counts. The rearrangement joins TRBV6-1 to TRBJ2-7; D not certain. V gave up 0 bases and J gave up 1 base, with 7 bases separating them. Per the germline V gene, CDR1 is MNHNS and CDR2 is SASEGT. The CDR3 sequence is 14 residues long. DNA of the CDR3: TGTGCCAGCAGTGAAGCTCTGGGTTCCTACGAGCAGTACTTC. It translates to CASSEALGSYEQYF.

This clone was observed a few times. The chain is built from TRBV7-2 and TRBJ2-3; a weak D match, TRBD1 (6 bases). This CDR3 has 14 residues. V dropped 5 bases and J dropped 3 bases, with 12 bases sitting between them. Germline CDR1 is SGHTA and CDR2 is FQGNSA. Here the CDR3 DNA reads TGTGCCAGCAGCGTCGCAGGACAGACAGATACGCAGTATTTT. It specifies CASSVAGQTDTQYF.

This clone was counted only a few times. The CDR3 DNA follows: TGTGCCAGCACCTTTAGGGAGGGGGTCACTGAAGCTTTCTTT. The encoded protein is CASTFREGVTEAFF. This chain links TRBV2 with TRBJ1-1; possibly TRBD1 for D (6 bases). CDR1 SNHLY and CDR2 FYNNEI come from the germline V gene. CDR3 length: 14 amino acids. Trimming cost V 7 bases and J 4 bases, with 16 bases left between them.

This chain links TRBV19 with TRBJ2-2; 8 bases fit TRBD1. This CDR3 region has 15 residues. V lost 8 bases, J lost 0 bases, and 5 bases stayed unmatched. Germline V lookup: CDR1 LNHDA, CDR2 SQIVND (reference sequence). CDR3 in DNA: TGTGCCAGTCGAAGGACAGGGTCGAACACCGGGGAGCTGTTTTTT. Protein: CASRRTGSNTGELFF.

The chain is built from TRBV30 and TRBJ2-5, with D uncertain. V lost 4 bases to trimming and J lost 3 bases, with 12 bases between them. Germline loops: CDR1 GTSNPN, CDR2 SVGIG (reference sequence). The CDR3 totals 13 residues. The CDR3 coding sequence is TGTGCCTGGACGATGGCAGGAAAAGAGACCCAGTACTTC. It yields the protein CAWTMAGKETQYF.